These 9 T cell receptor beta chains were all obtained from the same sample, sequenced in a study of PD-L1 blockade in urothelial cancer (TCRdb year 2017). The library relied on the immunoSEQ multiplex PCR assay. TCRdb took this table from immuneACCESS and kept in-frame rearrangements with V and J called. Such tables lack part of the clones; where checked against another copy, unresolved V genes explain under half of the gap, and the rest is unexplained. The table for this sample lists some 120,000 clones; more than 70% of them were counted only once. The ten biggest clones cover 2.4% of the sample. The label giving this sample's time point can be read as: peripheral blood 6 weeks after treatment start. The source material was PBMCs, sampled around atezolizumab (anti-PD-L1) treatment. The receptors were gathered from a man aged 50-60 years with urothelial cancer.

V and J are TRBV28 and TRBJ2-3, with D possibly TRBD2 on 6 matching bases. CDR3 length: 16 residues. V lost 5 bases and J 5 bases, leaving 20 bases between the germline ends. CDR1 is MDHEN and CDR2 is SYDVKM in the germline V gene. This chain's CDR3 is CASSPGTSRWLDTQYF. For the CDR3, the DNA is TGTGCCAGCAGTCCAGGGACTTCGAGGTGGTTAGATACGCAGTATTTT.

CDR3 coding DNA: TGTGCCAGCTCACCTTCTAGGGACAATTACCAAGAGACCCAGTACTTC. The encoded protein is CASSPSRDNYQETQYF. The chain recombines TRBV18 with TRBJ2-5; D might be TRBD1 (6 bases). The germline gives CDR1 KGHSH, CDR2 LQKENI. Trimming stripped 3 bases from V and 0 bases from J, with 14 bases between. The CDR3 is made up of 16 amino acids. Full variable domain (outside the CDR3, taken from reference TRBV18 and TRBJ2-5): NAGVMQNPRHLVRRRGQEARLRCSPMKGHSHVYWYRQLPEEGLKFMVYLQKENIIDESGMPKERFSAEFPKEGPSILRIQQVVRGDSAAYFCASSPSRDNYQETQYFGPGTRLLVL.

V gene TRBV30 combines with J gene TRBJ2-5, with a weak D call TRBD1 (5 bases). V was trimmed by 0 bases and J by 7 bases, leaving 15 bases between them. CDR3 size: 14 residues. From germline, CDR1 is GTSNPN and CDR2 SVGIG (reference sequence). The CDR3 loop is CAWSVQAAGVTQYF. DNA of the CDR3: TGTGCCTGGAGTGTACAGGCAGCTGGGGTGACCCAGTACTTC.

V is TRBV21-1 and J is TRBJ2-5; the table's D gene call, TRBD2, was not cross checked with the DNA. TRBV21-1 is labeled a pseudogene. The CDR3 is 22 amino acids. In nucleotides, the CDR3 is TGTGCCAGCAGCAAAGGGGGGGAGCGATGGAGAAAAAGGGAAGAGATTAAGGAGGCCCAGTACTTC. Amino acids: CASSKGGERWRKREEIKEAQYF.

This chain joins TRBV19 and TRBJ2-1; D unresolved. Germline CDR1 LNHDA, CDR2 SQIVND (reference sequence). CDR3 length: 11 amino acids. V was trimmed by 8 bases and J by 10 bases, leaving 12 bases between them. The CDR3 DNA is TGTGCCAGTCGTCTTCGCGGAGAGCAGTTCTTC. This encodes CASRLRGEQFF.

The chain combines TRBV19 with TRBJ2-1, with 8 bases matching TRBD2. V trimming: 4 bases; J trimming: 4 bases; junction bases outside the gene matches: 6. The V gene's germline CDR1 is LNHDA and CDR2 SQIVND (reference sequence). CDR3 length equals 15 residues. The CDR3 DNA reads as TGTGCCAGTAGTAGGCGGGGGGAGACGTACAATGAGCAGTTCTTC. Translation: CASSRRGETYNEQFF.

V gene TRBV18 combines with J gene TRBJ1-6; D unresolved. V was shortened by 4 bases and J by 5 bases, with 9 bases between the two germline ends. Per the germline V gene, CDR1 is KGHSH and CDR2 is LQKENI. The CDR3 length is 14 residues. The CDR3 is CASSLTKDNSPLHF. CDR3 DNA: TGTGCCAGCTCACTCACAAAAGATAATTCACCCCTCCACTTT.

Only a few counts were recorded for this clone. The V call is TRBV29-1, the J call TRBJ2-1; 7 positions agree with TRBD1. The germline V gene has CDR1 SQVTM and CDR2 ANQGSEA. J gave up 5 bases and V 4 bases, and 5 bases lay outside the gene matches. The length of the CDR3 is 13 residues. The CDR3 DNA sequence: TGCAGCGTTGGAGGGGACAGCGACAATGAGCAGTTCTTC. Protein: CSVGGDSDNEQFF.

The V call is TRBV27, the J call TRBJ2-3; 9 nucleotides match TRBD2. J was trimmed by 1 base and V by 2 bases; bases with no gene match: 7. The CDR3 contains 17 residues. Germline-derived CDR1 and CDR2 are MNHEY and SMNVEV (reference sequence). CDR3 DNA sequence: TGTGCCAGCAGTTTAGGACGACGGACTAGCGGCACAGATACGCAGTATTTT. It yields the protein CASSLGRRTSGTDTQYF.